This TCR beta chain was recovered during a study of cytomegalovirus exposure and HLA in healthy donors. Study context: The approximately 110 validation repertoires, a later analysis reported, used the same platform as the approximately 670 repertoires from the first cohort.

On this clone: Its antigen is not identified.

TCRdb keeps only in-frame clones here, not all; method: immunoSEQ multiplex PCR. The sample carries some 44,000 clones, roughly 90% recorded once. From germline, CDR1 is LGHNT and CDR2 FRNRAP. The CDR3 length is 16 residues. V was pared by 3 bases and J by 3 bases, with 18 bases between. Study results and limitations: Reported results showed that the classifier diagnosed cytomegalovirus status with high specificity and sensitivity. Most TCR sequences were rare, but some public TCRs occurred in many donors.

The TCR was taken from a man in his late teens or twenties in good health and CMV-seronegative. The rearrangement uses TRBV12-5 and TRBJ2-7; tentative D call: TRBD1 (6 bases). Sequenced input: PBMCs. Here the CDR3 reads CASGFPLQAGDYEQYF. DNA for the CDR3: TGTGCTAGTGGTTTCCCCCTCCAAGCAGGGGACTACGAGCAGTACTTC.